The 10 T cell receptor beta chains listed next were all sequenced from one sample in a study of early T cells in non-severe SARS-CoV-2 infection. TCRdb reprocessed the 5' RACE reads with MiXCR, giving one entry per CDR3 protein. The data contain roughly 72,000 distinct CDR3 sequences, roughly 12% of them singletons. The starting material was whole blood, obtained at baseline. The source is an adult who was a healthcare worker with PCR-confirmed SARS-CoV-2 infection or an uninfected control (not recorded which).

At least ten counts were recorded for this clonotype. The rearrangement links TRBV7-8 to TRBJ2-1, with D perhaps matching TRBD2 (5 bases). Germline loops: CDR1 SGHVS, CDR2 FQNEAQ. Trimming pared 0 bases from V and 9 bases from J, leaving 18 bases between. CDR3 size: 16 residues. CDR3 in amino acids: CASSLALASPFGEQFF. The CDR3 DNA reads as TGTGCCAGCAGCTTAGCCTTGGCTAGCCCGTTCGGTGAGCAGTTCTTC.

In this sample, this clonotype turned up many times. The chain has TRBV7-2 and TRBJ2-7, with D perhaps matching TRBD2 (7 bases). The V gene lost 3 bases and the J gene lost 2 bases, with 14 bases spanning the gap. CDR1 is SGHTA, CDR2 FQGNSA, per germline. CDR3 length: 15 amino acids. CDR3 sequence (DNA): TGTGCCAGCAGCTTTATGAGGGGGGGCGCCTACGAGCAGTACTTC. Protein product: CASSFMRGGAYEQYF. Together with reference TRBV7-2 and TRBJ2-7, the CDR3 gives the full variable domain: GAGVSQSPSNKVTEKGKDVELRCDPISGHTALYWYRQSLGQGLEFLIYFQGNSAPDKSGLPSDRFSAERTGGSVSTLTIQRTQQEDSAVYLCASSFMRGGAYEQYFGPGTRLTVT.

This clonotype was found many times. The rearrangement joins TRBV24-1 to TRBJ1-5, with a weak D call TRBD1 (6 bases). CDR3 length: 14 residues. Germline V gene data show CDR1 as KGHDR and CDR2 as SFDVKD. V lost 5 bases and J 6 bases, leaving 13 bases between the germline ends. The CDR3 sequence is CATSGPGDSQPQHF. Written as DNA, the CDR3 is TGTGCCACCAGTGGGCCAGGGGATAGTCAGCCCCAGCATTTT.

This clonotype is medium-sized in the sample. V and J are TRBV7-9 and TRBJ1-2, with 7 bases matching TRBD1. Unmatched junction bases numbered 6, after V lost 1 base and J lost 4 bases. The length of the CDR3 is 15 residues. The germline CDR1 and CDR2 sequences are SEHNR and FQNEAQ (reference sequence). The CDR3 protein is CASSLGWGQIYGYTF. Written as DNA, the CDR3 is TGTGCCAGCAGCTTAGGTTGGGGACAGATCTATGGCTACACCTTC.

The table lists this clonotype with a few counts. The CDR3 DNA sequence: TGTGCCAGTAGTATGGGGCAGGCGCAGGGTGAGCAGTTCTTC. Residues: CASSMGQAQGEQFF. The V call is TRBV19, the J call TRBJ2-1; D possibly corresponds to TRBD1 (5 bases). The CDR3 has 14 residues. From germline, CDR1 is LNHDA and CDR2 SQIVND (reference sequence). V dropped 3 bases and J dropped 9 bases, with 15 bases sitting between them.

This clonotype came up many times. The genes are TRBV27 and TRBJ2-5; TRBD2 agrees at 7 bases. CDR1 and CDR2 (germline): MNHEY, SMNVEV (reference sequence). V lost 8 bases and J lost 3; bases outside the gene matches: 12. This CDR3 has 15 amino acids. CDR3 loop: CASSDIGAGEETQYF. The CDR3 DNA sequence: TGTGCCAGCTCGGATATCGGGGCGGGGGAAGAGACCCAGTACTTC.

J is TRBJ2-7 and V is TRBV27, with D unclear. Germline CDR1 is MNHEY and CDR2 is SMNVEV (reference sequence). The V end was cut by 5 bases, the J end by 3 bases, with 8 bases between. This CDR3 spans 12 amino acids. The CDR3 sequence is CASSQPFYEQYF. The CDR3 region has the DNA TGTGCCAGCAGTCAACCCTTCTACGAGCAGTACTTC.

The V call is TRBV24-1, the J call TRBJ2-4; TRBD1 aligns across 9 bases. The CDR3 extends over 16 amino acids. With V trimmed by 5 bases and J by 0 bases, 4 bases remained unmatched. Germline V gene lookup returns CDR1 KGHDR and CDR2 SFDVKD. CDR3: CATSAGDRVAKNIQYF. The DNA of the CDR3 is TGTGCCACCAGTGCTGGGGACAGGGTAGCCAAAAACATTCAGTACTTC.

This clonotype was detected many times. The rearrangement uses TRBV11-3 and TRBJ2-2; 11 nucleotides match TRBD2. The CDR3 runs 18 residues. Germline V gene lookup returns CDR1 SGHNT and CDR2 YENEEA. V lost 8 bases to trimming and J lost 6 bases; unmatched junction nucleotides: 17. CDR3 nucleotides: TGTGCCAGCGTCTCCGGGACTAGCGGTGTACGACGGCCCGGGGAGCTGTTTTTT. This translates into CASVSGTSGVRRPGELFF.

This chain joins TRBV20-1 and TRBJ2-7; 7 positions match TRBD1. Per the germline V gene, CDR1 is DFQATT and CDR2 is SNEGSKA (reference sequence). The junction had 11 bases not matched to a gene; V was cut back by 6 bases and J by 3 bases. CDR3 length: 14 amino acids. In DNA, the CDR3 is TGCAGTGCCCGCCGAACGGGACAGCTCTACGAGCAGTACTTC. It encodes CSARRTGQLYEQYF.